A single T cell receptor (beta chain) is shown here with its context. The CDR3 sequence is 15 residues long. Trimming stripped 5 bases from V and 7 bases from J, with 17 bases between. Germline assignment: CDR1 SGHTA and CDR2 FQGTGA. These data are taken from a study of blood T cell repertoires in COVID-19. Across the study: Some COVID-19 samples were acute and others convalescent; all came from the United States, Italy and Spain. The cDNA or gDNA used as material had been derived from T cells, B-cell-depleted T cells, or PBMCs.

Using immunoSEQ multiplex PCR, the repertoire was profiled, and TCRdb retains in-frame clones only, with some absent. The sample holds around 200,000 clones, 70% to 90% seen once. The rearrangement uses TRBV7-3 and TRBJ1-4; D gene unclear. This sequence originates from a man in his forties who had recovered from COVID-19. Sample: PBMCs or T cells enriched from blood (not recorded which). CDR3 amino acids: CASSPQQRTGEKLFF. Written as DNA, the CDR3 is TGTGCCAGCAGCCCGCAGCAGCGCACGGGTGAAAAACTGTTTTTT.